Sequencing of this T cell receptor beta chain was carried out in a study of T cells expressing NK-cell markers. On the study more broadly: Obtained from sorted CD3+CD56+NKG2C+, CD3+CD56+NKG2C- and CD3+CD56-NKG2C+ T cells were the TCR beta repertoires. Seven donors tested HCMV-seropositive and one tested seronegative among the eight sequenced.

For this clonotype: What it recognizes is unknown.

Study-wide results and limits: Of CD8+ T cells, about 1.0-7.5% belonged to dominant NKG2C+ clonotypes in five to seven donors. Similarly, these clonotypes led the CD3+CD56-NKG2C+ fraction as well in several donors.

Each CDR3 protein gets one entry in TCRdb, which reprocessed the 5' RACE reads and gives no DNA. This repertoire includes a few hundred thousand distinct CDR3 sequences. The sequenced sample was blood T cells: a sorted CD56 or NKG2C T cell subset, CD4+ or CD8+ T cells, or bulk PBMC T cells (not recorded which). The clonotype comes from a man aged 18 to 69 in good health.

CDR3 in amino acids: CASSSPPGQGTDTQYF. The chain carries TRBV13 and TRBJ2-3; TCRdb reports TRBD1, a call that lacks DNA to check it against. The CDR3 runs to 16 residues. CDR1 PRHDT and CDR2 FYEKMQ come from the germline V gene (reference sequence).